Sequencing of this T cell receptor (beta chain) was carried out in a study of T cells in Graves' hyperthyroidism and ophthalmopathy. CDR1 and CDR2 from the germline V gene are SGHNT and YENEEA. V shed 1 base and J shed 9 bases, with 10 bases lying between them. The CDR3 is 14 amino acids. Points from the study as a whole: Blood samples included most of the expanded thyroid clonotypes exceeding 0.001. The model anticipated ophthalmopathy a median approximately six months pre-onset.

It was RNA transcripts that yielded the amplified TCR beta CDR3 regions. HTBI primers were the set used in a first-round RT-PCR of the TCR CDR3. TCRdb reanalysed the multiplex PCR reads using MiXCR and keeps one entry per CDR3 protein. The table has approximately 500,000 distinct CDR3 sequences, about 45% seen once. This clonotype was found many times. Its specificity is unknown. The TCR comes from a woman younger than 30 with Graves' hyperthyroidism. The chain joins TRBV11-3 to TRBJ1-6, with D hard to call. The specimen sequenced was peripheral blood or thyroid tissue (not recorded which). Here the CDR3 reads CASSLVVSGSPLHF. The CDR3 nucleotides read TGTGCCAGCAGCTTAGTTGTATCGGGTTCACCCCTCCACTTT.